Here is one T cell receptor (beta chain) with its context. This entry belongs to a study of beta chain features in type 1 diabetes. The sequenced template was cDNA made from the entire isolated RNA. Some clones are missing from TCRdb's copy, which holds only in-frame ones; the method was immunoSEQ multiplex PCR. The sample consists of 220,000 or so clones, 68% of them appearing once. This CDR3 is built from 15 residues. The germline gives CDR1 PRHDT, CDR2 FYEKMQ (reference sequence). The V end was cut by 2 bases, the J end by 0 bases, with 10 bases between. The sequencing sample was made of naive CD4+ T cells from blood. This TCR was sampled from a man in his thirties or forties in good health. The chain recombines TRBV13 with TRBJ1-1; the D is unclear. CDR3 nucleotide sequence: TGTGCCAGCAGCTTACATCCGGTCATGAACACTGAAGCTTTCTTT. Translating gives CASSLHPVMNTEAFF.